Below, 2 T cell receptor beta chains from the same sample are listed, as sequenced in a study of blood T cell repertoires in COVID-19. This table comes from immunoSEQ multiplex PCR, and its TCRdb copy is limited to in-frame clones, with some not included. The sample consists of approximately 300,000 clones, 80% to 90% of them appearing once. Sequences were obtained from PBMCs or T cells enriched from blood (not recorded which). The source is a woman in her twenties or thirties who had recovered from COVID-19.

This clone has just one count. The V and J genes are TRBV4-1 and TRBJ2-3; D may be TRBD2 (6 bases). V gave up 6 bases and J gave up 0 bases, with 16 bases separating them. This CDR3 comprises 16 residues. Germline values: CDR1 MGHRA, CDR2 YSYEKL. CDR3 in DNA: TGCGCCAGCAGTAGGGGACTCGGTGTGAGCACAGATACGCAGTATTTT. As protein: CASSRGLGVSTDTQYF.

The rearrangement joins TRBV2 to TRBJ1-5; a possible D gene is TRBD1 (6 bases). The CDR3 spans 14 residues. Germline V CDR1 and CDR2: SNHLY, FYNNEI. V was pared by 2 bases and J by 3 bases, with 8 bases between. Here the CDR3 reads CASSENRDNQPQHF. In DNA form, the CDR3 reads TGTGCCAGCAGTGAAAACAGGGACAATCAGCCCCAGCATTTT.